This T cell receptor (beta chain) was identified during a study of Ad26.COV2.S vaccination and SARS-CoV-2 variants. The method was immunoSEQ multiplex PCR; TCRdb's version includes in-frame clones alone and lacks a portion of them. The sample includes more than 300,000 clones, approximately 86% of them seen just once. The sample's treatment: about 20 received Ad26.COV2.S at low or high dose, single or two shots; five or six received placebo; per-sample allocation not given. Day 63 following the first vaccine or placebo injection was when the samples were taken. CDR1 and CDR2 (germline): SGHDT, YYEEEE. The V gene lost 6 bases and the J gene lost 4 bases, with 14 bases spanning the gap. This CDR3 comprises 13 residues.

This clonotype was sampled from a person aged 18-60 years who received the Ad26.COV2.S COVID-19 vaccine or a placebo. This specimen consisted of peripheral blood, obtained in a trial of Ad26.COV2.S vaccine versus placebo. This chain links TRBV5-6 with TRBJ2-7, with unresolved D. CDR3 region: CASTLGGFYEQYF. The CDR3 bases are TGTGCCAGCACCCTTGGTGGGTTTTACGAGCAGTACTTC. The full variable domain, completed using reference TRBV5-6 and TRBJ2-7, is DAGVTQSPTHLIKTRGQQVTLRCSPKSGHDTVSWYQQALGQGPQFIFQYYEEEERQRGNFPDRFSGHQFPNYSSELNVNALLLGDSALYLCASTLGGFYEQYFGPGTRLTVT.